Detailed here is one TCR beta chain. Antigen: not known. The data were obtained in a study of T cells expressing NK-cell markers. Overall study: Cells sorted as CD3+CD56+NKG2C+, CD3+CD56+NKG2C- and CD3+CD56-NKG2C+ T cells supplied the TCR beta repertoires.

This CDR3 has 16 amino acids. Germline V gene lookup returns CDR1 GTSNPN and CDR2 SVGIG (reference sequence). Researchers built TCR beta cDNA using 5'RACE template switching with UMIs. TCRdb reworked the 5' RACE reads into one entry per CDR3 protein, no DNA. This listing includes more than 250,000 distinct CDR3 sequences. Regarding the study as a whole: Uncertainty persisted over the HCMV specificity of expanded NKG2C+ T cell clones. NKG2C+ dominant clonotype frequencies in six donors were roughly 1.0-7.5% of CD8+ T cells.

This sequence joins TRBV30 and TRBJ2-5; TCRdb indicates TRBD2, and absent DNA this call remains unverified. The clonotype comes from a man between 18 and 29 years old in good health. Sequenced material: blood T cells: a sorted CD56 or NKG2C T cell subset, CD4+ or CD8+ T cells, or bulk PBMC T cells (not recorded which). This chain's CDR3 is CAWTKVGTSGQETQYF.